The 2 T cell receptor beta chains given below trace back to one sample, sequenced in a study of naive and memory T cell subsets (dated by TCRdb to between 2016 and 2019). These TCRs' antigens remain unknown. Preparation of the library involved UMI-ligation and nested PCR. TCRdb shows the sequencer as Illumina MiSeq. The beta constant-region primer consisted of an equimolar mixture of two oligonucleotides that together covered TRBC1 and TRBC2. The ligated cDNA went through four rounds of PCR with nested alpha and beta constant-region primers together with the SP2 primer. TCRdb trimmed the raw reads at Q25, called clones with MiXCR and kept productive beta chains. Every entry covers one CDR3 protein and lists the most common genes and DNA from its rows. The sample table lists 120,000 to 150,000 distinct CDR3 sequences, 22% of them with a count of one. About 0.11% of the sample is taken by the ten largest.

Study-level results and caveats: A few larger clonotypes were found in naive repertoires, especially CD8, and these larger clonotypes were possibly memory cells re-expressing CD45RA.

The sample taken for sequencing was naive CD4+ T cells from blood. What the cell subset or site label conveys for this sample: naive T cells, CD45RA high CD27+. All receptors derive from a human donor in good health.

The gene calls are TRBV30 and TRBJ2-7; 7 bases line up with TRBD2. The junction had 11 bases not matched to a gene; V was cut back by 4 bases and J by 5 bases. Germline CDR1 GTSNPN, CDR2 SVGIG (reference sequence). This CDR3 comprises 14 residues. The CDR3 DNA reads TGTGCCTGGAACGTATGGGGAGGGCAAAACGAGCAGTACTTC. Residues: CAWNVWGGQNEQYF.

This clonotype was detected only a few times. This rearrangement joins TRBV4-3 to TRBJ1-1; D is possibly TRBD1 (5 bases). Germline CDR1 reads LGHNA; CDR2 reads YSLEER. The V gene lost 0 bases and the J gene lost 4 bases, with 15 bases spanning the gap. This CDR3 has 16 amino acids. The CDR3 DNA reads TGCGCCAGCAGCCAAGATCGGGGCAGGGTGGTCACTGAAGCTTTCTTT. Encoded protein: CASSQDRGRVVTEAFF.